This T cell receptor beta chain was identified during a study of T cells in Graves' hyperthyroidism and ophthalmopathy. In the study overall: At the time of initial diagnosis and before any treatment, peripheral blood was collected.

Using RNA transcripts as the source, TCR beta CDR3 regions were amplified. Using the HTBI primer set, a first-round RT-PCR was run on the TCR CDR3. TCRdb redid the calling of the multiplex PCR reads with MiXCR, one entry per CDR3 protein. The sample comprises more than 500,000 distinct CDR3 sequences, less than 15% of which are singletons, and about 15% rests with the top ten. Study-wide results and caveats: The model's output predicted ophthalmopathy at a median of about 6.5 months prior to onset. Blood also contained most expanded thyroid clonotypes above 0.001.

On this clonotype: Its target is not known. Compared with germline, one end of the junction differs, possibly owing to a read error.

Germline-derived CDR1 and CDR2 are SGHRS and YFSETQ. The CDR3 covers 12 residues. This receptor was taken from a woman aged 40 to 55 with Graves' hyperthyroidism. The V call is TRBV5-1, the J call TRBJ2-1; D may be TRBD1 or TRBD2 (5 bases each). The sequenced material came from blood. The CDR3 nucleotides are TGTGCCAGCATCATGGGGACGTCTGAGCAGTTCTTC. Its protein is CASIMGTSEQFF.